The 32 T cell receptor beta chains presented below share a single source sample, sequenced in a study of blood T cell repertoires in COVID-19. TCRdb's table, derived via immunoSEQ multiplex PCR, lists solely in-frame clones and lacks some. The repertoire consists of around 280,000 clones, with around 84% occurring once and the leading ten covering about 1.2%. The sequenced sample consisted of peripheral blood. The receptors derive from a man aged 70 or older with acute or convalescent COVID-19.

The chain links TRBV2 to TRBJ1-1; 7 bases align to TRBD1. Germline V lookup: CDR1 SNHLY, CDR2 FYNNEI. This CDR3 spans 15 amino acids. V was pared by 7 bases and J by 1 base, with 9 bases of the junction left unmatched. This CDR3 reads CASTLEGAGNTEAFF. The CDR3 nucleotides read TGTGCCAGCACCCTGGAGGGGGCTGGGAACACTGAAGCTTTCTTT.

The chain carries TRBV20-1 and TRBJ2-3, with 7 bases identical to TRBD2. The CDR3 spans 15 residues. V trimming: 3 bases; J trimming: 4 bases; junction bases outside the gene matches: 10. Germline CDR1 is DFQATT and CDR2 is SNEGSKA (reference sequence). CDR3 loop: CSASKGGSFADTQYF. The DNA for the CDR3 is TGCAGTGCTAGTAAGGGAGGGAGTTTTGCAGATACGCAGTATTTT.

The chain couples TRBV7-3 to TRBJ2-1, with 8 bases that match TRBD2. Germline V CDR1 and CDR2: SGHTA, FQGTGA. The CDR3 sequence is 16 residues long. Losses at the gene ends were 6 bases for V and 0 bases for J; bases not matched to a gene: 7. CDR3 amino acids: CASSAVAGSSYNEQFF. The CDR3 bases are TGTGCCAGCAGTGCTGTAGCGGGGAGCTCCTACAATGAGCAGTTCTTC.

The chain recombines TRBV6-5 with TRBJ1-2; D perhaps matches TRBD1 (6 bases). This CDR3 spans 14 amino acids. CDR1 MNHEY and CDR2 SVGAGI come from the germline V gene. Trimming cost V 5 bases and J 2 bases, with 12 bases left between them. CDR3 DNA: TGTGCCAGCAGTCTTCTTACAGGGAACTATGGCTACACCTTC. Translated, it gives CASSLLTGNYGYTF.

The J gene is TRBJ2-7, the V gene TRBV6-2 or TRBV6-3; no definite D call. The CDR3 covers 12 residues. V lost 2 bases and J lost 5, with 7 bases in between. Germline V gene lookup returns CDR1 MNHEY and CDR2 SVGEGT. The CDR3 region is CASSYRSDEQYF. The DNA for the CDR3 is TGTGCCAGCAGTTACCGGAGTGACGAGCAGTACTTC.

CDR3 DNA: TGTGCCAGCAGCCCCTCCGACAGGGCTCAAGAGACCCAGTACTTC. This sequence encodes CASSPSDRAQETQYF. This chain links TRBV3-1 (or the pseudogene TRBV3-2) with TRBJ2-5; 7 nucleotides agree with TRBD1. Germline V gene lookup returns CDR1 LGHDT and CDR2 YNNKEL (reference sequence). The CDR3 spans 15 residues. V shed 4 bases, J shed 2 bases, and the junction held 7 bases outside the gene matches.

DNA of the CDR3: TGCGCCAGCAGCCATCGCCGGGACATCATCGATGGCTACACCTTC. Its protein product is CASSHRRDIIDGYTF. The V and J genes are TRBV4-1 and TRBJ1-2; possible D gene TRBD1, 6 bases. The CDR3 spans 15 residues. Germline CDR1 reads MGHRA; CDR2 reads YSYEKL. Trimming removed 3 bases at V and 6 bases at J, with 17 bases between.

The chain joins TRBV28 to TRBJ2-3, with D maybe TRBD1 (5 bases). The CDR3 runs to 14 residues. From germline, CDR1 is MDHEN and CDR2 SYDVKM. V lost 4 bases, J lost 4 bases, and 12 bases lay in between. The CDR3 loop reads CASSWGQVADTQYF. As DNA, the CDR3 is TGTGCCAGCAGTTGGGGCCAGGTGGCAGATACGCAGTATTTT.

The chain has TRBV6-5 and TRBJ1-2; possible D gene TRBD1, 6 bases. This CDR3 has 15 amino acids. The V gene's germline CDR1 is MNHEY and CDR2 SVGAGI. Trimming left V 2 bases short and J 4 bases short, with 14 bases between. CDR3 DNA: TGTGCCAGCAGTTACGGGGGGGTAGGGGGCTATGGCTACACCTTC. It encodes CASSYGGVGGYGYTF.

Written as DNA, the CDR3 is TGTGCCAGTAGTATCCAGCGGGAATCACCCCTCCACTTT. The encoded protein is CASSIQRESPLHF. The chain joins TRBV19 to TRBJ1-6; D unclear. Germline loops: CDR1 LNHDA, CDR2 SQIVND (reference sequence). Trimming pared 3 bases from V and 10 bases from J, leaving 10 bases between. This CDR3 comprises 13 residues.

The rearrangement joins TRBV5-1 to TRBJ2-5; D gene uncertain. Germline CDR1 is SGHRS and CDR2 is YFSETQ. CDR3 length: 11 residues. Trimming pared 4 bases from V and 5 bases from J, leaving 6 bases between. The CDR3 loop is CASSLSETQYF. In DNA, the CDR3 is TGCGCCAGCAGCCTATCGGAGACCCAGTACTTC.

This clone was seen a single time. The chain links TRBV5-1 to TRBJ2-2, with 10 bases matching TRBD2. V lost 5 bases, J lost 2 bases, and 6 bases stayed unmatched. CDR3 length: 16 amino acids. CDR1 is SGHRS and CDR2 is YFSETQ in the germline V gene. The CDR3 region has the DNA TGCGCCAGCAGAACACTAGCGGGAATTAACACCGGGGAGCTGTTTTTT. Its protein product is CASRTLAGINTGELFF.

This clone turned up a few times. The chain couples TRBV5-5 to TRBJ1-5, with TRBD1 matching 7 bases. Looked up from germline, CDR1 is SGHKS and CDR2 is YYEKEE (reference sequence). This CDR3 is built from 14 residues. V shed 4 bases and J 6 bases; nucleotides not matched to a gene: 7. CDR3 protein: CASSTGTARQPQHF. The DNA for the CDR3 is TGTGCCAGCAGCACCGGGACAGCGCGTCAGCCCCAGCATTTT.

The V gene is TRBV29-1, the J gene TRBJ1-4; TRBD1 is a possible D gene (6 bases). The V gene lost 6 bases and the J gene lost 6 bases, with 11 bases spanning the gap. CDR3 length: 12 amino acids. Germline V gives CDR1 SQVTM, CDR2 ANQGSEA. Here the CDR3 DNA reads TGCAGCGTCGAGGGGGGGGATGAAAAACTGTTTTTT. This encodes CSVEGGDEKLFF.

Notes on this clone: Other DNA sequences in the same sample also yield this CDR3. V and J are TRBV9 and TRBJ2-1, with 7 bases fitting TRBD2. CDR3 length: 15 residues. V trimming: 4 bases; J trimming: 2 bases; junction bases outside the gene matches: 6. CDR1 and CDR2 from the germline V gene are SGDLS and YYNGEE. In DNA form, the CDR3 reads TGTGCCAGCAGCCCACGTGGGGGGGCCTACAATGAGCAGTTCTTC. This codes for CASSPRGGAYNEQFF. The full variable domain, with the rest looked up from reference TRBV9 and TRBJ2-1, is DSGVTQTPKHLITATGQRVTLRCSPRSGDLSVYWYQQSLDQGLQFLIQYYNGEERAKGNILERFSAQQFPDLHSELNLSSLELGDSALYFCASSPRGGAYNEQFFGPGTRLTVL.

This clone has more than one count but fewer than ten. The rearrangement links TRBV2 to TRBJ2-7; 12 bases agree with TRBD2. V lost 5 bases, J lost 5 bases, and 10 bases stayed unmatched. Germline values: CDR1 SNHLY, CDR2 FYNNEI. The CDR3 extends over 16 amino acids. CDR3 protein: CASSSTSGRIKNEQYF. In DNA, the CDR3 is TGTGCCAGCAGTTCAACTAGCGGGAGGATCAAGAACGAGCAGTACTTC.

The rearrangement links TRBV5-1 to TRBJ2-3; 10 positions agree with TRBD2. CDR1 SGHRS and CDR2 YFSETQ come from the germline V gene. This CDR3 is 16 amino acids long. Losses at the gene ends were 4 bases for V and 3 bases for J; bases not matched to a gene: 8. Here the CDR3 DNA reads TGCGCCAGCAGCACTAGCGGGAATCGTGGTACAGATACGCAGTATTTT. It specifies CASSTSGNRGTDTQYF.

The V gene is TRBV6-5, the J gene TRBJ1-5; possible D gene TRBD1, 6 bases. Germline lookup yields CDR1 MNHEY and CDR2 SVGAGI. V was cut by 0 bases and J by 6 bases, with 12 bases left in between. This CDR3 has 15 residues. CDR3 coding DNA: TGTGCCAGCAGTTACTCGGCGGGGGCACGTCAGCCCCAGCATTTT. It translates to CASSYSAGARQPQHF.

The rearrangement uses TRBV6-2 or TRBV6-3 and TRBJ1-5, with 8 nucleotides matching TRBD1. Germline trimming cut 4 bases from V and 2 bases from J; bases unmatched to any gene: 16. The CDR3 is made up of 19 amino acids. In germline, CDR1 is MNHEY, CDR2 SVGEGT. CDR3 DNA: TGTGCCAGCAGTTCCTACTTCCATCAGGGGGCCCCCCGCAATCAGCCCCAGCATTTT. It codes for CASSSYFHQGAPRNQPQHF.

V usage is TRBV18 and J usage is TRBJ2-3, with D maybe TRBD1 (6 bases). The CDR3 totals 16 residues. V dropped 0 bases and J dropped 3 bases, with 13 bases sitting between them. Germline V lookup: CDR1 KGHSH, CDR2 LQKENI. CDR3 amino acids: CASSPPAPRGTDTQYF. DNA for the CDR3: TGTGCCAGCTCACCACCGGCCCCAAGGGGGACAGATACGCAGTATTTT.

CDR3 sequence (DNA): TGTGCCAGTACTAAGGGGTCAGTGAGAGCTGCAGGGGAGCAGTACTTC. Amino acids: CASTKGSVRAAGEQYF. This chain joins TRBV28 and TRBJ2-7; possible D gene TRBD1, 5 bases. CDR3 length: 16 amino acids. Trimming left V 9 bases short and J 7 bases short, with 28 bases between. The V gene's germline CDR1 is MDHEN and CDR2 SYDVKM.

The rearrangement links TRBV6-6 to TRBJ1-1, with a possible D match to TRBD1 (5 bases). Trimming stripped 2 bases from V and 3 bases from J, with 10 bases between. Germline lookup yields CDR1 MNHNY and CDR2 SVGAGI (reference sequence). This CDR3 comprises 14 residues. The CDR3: CASSYGGSDTEAFF. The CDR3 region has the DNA TGTGCCAGCAGTTACGGGGGGTCGGACACTGAAGCTTTCTTT.

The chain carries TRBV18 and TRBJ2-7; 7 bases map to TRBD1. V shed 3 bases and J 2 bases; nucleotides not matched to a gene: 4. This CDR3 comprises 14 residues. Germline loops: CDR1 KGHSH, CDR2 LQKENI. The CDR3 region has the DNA TGTGCCAGCTCACCGGTGACAGGGACCTACGAGCAGTACTTC. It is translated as CASSPVTGTYEQYF. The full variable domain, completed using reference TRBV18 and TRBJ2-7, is NAGVMQNPRHLVRRRGQEARLRCSPMKGHSHVYWYRQLPEEGLKFMVYLQKENIIDESGMPKERFSAEFPKEGPSILRIQQVVRGDSAAYFCASSPVTGTYEQYFGPGTRLTVT.

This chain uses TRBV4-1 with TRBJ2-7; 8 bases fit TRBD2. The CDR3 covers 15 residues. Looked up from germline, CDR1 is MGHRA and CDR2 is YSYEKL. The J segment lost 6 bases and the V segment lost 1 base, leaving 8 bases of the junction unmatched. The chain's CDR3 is CASSQAPGLAAEQYF. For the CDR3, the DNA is TGCGCCAGCAGCCAAGCTCCAGGACTAGCTGCCGAGCAGTACTTC.

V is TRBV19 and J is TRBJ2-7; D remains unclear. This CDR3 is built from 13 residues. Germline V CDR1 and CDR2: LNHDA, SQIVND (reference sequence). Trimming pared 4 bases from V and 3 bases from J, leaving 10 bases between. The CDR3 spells CASSNPYSYEQYF. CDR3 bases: TGTGCCAGTAGTAACCCCTACAGCTACGAGCAGTACTTC. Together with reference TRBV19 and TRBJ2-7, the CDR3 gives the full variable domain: DGGITQSPKYLFRKEGQNVTLSCEQNLNHDAMYWYRQDPGQGLRLIYYSQIVNDFQKGDIAEGYSVSREKKESFPLTVTSAQKNPTAFYLCASSNPYSYEQYFGPGTRLTVT.

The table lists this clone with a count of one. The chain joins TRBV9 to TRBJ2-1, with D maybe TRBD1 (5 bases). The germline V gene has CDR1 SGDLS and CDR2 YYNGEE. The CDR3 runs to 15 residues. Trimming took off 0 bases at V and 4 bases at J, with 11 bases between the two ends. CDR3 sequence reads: CASSVGQIDYNEQFF. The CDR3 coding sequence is TGTGCCAGCAGCGTAGGACAGATTGATTACAATGAGCAGTTCTTC.

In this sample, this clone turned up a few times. The CDR3 loop is CASSWKGGTIADTQYF. The CDR3 nucleotides read TGTGCCAGCAGTTGGAAAGGCGGGACGATCGCAGATACGCAGTATTTT. The chain uses TRBV27 and TRBJ2-3, with a possible D match to TRBD2 (6 bases). The V gene's germline CDR1 is MNHEY and CDR2 SMNVEV (reference sequence). The CDR3 totals 16 residues. V lost 4 bases and J 4 bases, leaving 18 bases between the germline ends.

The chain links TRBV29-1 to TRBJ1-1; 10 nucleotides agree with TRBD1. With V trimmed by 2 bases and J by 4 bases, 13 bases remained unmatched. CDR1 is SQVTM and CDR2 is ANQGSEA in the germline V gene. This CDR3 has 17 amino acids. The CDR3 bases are TGCAGCGTTGAATTCCGCCGGGACAGGGGACAGGGCACTGAAGCTTTCTTT. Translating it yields CSVEFRRDRGQGTEAFF.

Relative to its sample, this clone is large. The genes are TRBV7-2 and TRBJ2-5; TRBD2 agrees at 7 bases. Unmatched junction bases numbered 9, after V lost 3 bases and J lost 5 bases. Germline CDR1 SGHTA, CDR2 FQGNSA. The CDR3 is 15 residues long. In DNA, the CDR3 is TGTGCCAGCAGCTTTTTGCGGGGGTCGGGGGAGACCCAGTACTTC. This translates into CASSFLRGSGETQYF. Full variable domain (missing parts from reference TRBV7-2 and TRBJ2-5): GAGVSQSPSNKVTEKGKDVELRCDPISGHTALYWYRQSLGQGLEFLIYFQGNSAPDKSGLPSDRFSAERTGGSVSTLTIQRTQQEDSAVYLCASSFLRGSGETQYFGPGTRLLVL.

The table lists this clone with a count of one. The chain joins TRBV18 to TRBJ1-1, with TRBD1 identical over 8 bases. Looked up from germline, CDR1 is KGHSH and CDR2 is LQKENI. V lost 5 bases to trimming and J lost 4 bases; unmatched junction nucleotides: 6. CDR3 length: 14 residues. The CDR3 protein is CASSTQGVGTEAFF. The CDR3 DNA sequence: TGTGCCAGCTCAACACAGGGGGTCGGCACTGAAGCTTTCTTT.

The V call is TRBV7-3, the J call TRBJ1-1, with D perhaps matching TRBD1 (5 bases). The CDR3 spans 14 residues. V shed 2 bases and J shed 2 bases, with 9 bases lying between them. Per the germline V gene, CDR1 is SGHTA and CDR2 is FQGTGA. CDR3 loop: CASSLDSFNTEAFF. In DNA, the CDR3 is TGTGCCAGCAGCTTAGACAGCTTTAACACTGAAGCTTTCTTT.

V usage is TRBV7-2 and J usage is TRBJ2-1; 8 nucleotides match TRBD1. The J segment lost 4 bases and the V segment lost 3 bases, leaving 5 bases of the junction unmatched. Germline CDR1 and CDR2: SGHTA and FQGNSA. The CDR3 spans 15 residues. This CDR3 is CASSFDRGGYNEQFF. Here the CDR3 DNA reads TGTGCCAGCAGCTTCGACAGGGGTGGGTACAATGAGCAGTTCTTC. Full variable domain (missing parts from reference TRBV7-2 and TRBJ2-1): GAGVSQSPSNKVTEKGKDVELRCDPISGHTALYWYRQSLGQGLEFLIYFQGNSAPDKSGLPSDRFSAERTGGSVSTLTIQRTQQEDSAVYLCASSFDRGGYNEQFFGPGTRLTVL.